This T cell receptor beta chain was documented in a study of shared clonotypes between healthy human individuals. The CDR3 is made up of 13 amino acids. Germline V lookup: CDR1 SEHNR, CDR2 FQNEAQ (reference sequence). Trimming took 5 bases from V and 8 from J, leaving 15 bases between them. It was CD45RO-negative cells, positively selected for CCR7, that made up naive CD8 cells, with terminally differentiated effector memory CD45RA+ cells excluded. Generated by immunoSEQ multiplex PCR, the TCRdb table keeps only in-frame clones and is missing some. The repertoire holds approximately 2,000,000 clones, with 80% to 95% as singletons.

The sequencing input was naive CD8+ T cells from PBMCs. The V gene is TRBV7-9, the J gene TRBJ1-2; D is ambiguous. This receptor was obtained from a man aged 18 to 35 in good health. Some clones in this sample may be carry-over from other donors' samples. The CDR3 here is CASSQDLSTGYTF. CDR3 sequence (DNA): TGTGCCAGCAGCCAAGACTTAAGTACGGGCTACACCTTC.